One TCR beta chain is described in this entry. Its antigen specificity is not known. Base-call qualities are not available, and no considerably larger clone is one nucleotide away. These data originate in a study of T cells in tuberculosis (dated by TCRdb to the late 2010s). Describing the broader study: The study combined CD1B tetramers and high-throughput TCR immunosequencing to characterize T cells specific for the mycobacterial lipid antigen glucose monomycolate (GMM). A South African clinical cohort compared IGRA-negative adolescents, IGRA-positive adolescents with latent tuberculosis and adults with active tuberculosis, about ten per group. Broad study findings and their caveats: Smaller NN-distances were partly driven by shorter CDR3-alpha lengths in active tuberculosis patients, and statistical significance was not reached for the TCR-beta difference. Compared with IGRA-negative controls, TCR-alpha repertoires from active tuberculosis had smaller mean NN-distances to GMM-specific TCRs, which suggests that these TCRs underwent clonal expansion. Which clinical samples got chosen depended on the availability of cryopreserved specimens, and the active tuberculosis cases were adults, whereas the controls were adolescents. A classifier using the diverse GMM-specific repertoire reached 87% accuracy (AUROC under 0.95), compared with approximately 70% accuracy using GEM motif frequencies.

At study entry, a tuberculin skin test and the QuantiFERON-TB GOLD In-Tube IGRA were used to screen adolescents for latent tuberculosis infection. Immunosequencing was performed on unsorted cryopreserved PBMC and covered roughly 100,000 T cells per clinical donor on average. Eleven high schools in the Worcester region of the Western Cape, South Africa, served as enrollment sites for adolescents aged 12 to 18 years. Around 10 M. tuberculosis-infected and around 10 uninfected adolescents were selected with matching for age and sex. PBMC from adolescents were isolated by density centrifugation from freshly drawn heparinized blood and then cryopreserved. The immunoSEQ multiplex PCR assay was used to generate TCR libraries, with TCR-beta and/or TCR-alpha/delta assays applied to each sample. The amplified TCR libraries were sequenced on the Illumina high-throughput platform. As for the original processing: Clustering and dimensionality reduction were performed using pairwise TCRdist distances among GMM-specific receptors from ex vivo sorted or in vitro expanded T cells. Each clinical repertoire received a mean NN-distance score, defined as the average TCRdist to the nearest 10% of tetramer-positive reference sequences. GEM TCR motif frequency was computed as the fraction of unique TCRs matching known GEM sequences by V/J usage and CDR3 length. Linear discriminant analysis with leave-one-out cross-validation, implemented in scikit-learn, was used to classify active tuberculosis. This immuneACCESS table, as held by TCRdb, lists in-frame sequences with V and J called but not all clones. Of the missing ones, under half trace to an unresolved V gene in checked studies; the others have no known cause. Clone size and V and J calls were adopted from that table, with D and trimming inferred from the DNA. The sample table shows 20,000 to 25,000 clones, and approximately 97% are seen once. The top ten hold approximately 6.2% of the sample.

CDR1 and CDR2 (LNHNV, YYDKDF) derive from the germline V gene (reference sequence). The CDR3 goes from the cysteine to the phenylalanine over 13 residues. The CDR3 DNA has 39 bases and is translated from base 1. The junction carries 7 bases between V and J, which are trimmed by 0 bases and 8 bases respectively. Sequences were obtained from PBMCs. This clonotype was sampled from a donor between 10 and 35 years old with latent tuberculosis or without tuberculosis infection. In this chain, TRBV15 is recombined with TRBJ1-4; the D gene is unclear. This receptor carries the CDR3 CATSRDEREKLFF. The DNA sequence is TGTGCCACCAGCAGAGATGAGAGGGAAAAACTGTTTTTT.